This T cell receptor beta chain emerged from a study of technical replicates of blood from a handful of donors. This CDR3 contains 14 residues. The V end was cut by 5 bases, the J end by 4 bases, with 14 bases between. Germline V gives CDR1 SGHNT, CDR2 YENEEA. Only in-frame clones appear in the TCRdb table, and some are missing; sequencing was by immunoSEQ multiplex PCR. The profile shows more than 80,000 clones, under 97% of them singletons. This receptor was taken from a human donor in good health. The rearrangement joins TRBV11-3 to TRBJ2-5; tentative D call: TRBD2 (6 bases). The sample comprised T cells isolated from PBMCs. CDR3 nucleotides: TGTGCCAGCAGCGATCTAGCGAGAGGAGAGACCCAGTACTTC. Translating gives CASSDLARGETQYF.